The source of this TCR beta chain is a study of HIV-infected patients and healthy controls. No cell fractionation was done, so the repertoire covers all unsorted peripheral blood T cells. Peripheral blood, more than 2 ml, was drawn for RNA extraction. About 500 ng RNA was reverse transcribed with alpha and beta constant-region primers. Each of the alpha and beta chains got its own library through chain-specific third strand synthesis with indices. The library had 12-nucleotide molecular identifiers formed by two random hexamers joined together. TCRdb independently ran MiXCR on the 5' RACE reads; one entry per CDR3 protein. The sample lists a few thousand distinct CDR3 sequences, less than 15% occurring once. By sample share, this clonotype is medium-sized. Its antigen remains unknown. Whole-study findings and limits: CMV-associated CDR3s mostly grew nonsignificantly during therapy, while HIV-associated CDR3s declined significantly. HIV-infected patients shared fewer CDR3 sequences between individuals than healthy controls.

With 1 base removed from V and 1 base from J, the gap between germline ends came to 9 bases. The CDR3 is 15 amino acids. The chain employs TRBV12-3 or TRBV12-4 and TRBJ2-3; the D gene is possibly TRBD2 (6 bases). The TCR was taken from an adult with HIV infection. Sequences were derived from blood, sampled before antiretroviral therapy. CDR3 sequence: CASSLDTGGTDTQYF. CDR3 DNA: TGTGCCAGCAGTTTAGATACGGGAGGCACAGATACGCAGTATTTT.